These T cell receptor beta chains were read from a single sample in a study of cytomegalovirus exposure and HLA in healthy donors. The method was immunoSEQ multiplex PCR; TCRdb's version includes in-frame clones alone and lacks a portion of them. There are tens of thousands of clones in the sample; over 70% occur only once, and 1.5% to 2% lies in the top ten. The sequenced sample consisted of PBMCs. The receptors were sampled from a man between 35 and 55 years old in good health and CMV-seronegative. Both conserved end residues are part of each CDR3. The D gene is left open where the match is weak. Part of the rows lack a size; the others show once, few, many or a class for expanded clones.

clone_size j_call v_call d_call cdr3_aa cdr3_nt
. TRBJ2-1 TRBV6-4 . CASSSSAEITDEQFF TGTGCCAGCAGTTCCAGCGCGGAAATTACTGATGAGCAGTTCTTC
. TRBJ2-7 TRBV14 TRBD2 CASTESTSDYEQYF TGTGCCAGCACTGAATCGACTAGCGACTACGAGCAGTACTTC
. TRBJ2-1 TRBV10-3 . CAISAGLLHSYNEQFF TGTGCCATCAGTGCAGGACTCCTCCATTCCTACAATGAGCAGTTCTTC
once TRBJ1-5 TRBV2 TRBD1 CASSDFRTGGNQPQHF TGTGCCAGCAGCGACTTCCGGACAGGGGGAAATCAGCCCCAGCATTTT
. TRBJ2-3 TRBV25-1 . CASSEGASFTDTQYF TGTGCCAGCAGTGAGGGAGCTAGCTTCACAGATACGCAGTATTTT
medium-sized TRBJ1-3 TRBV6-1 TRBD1 CASRGDRGDTIYF TGTGCCAGCAGGGGAGACAGGGGGGACACCATATATTTT
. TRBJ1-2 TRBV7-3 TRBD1 CASSSTGGGYGYTF TGTGCCAGCAGCTCGACAGGGGGCGGCTATGGCTACACCTTC
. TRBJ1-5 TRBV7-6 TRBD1 CASSLNRGHQPQHF TGTGCCAGCAGCTTAAACAGGGGGCATCAGCCCCAGCATTTT
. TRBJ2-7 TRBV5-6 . CASSLGHYEQYF TGTGCCAGCAGCCTTGGACACTACGAGCAGTACTTC
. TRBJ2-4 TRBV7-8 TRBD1 CASSPGGTGAAPAHF TGTGCCAGCAGCCCAGGTGGGACAGGGGCCGCCCCGGCCCACTTC
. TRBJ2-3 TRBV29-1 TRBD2 CSVGAGELTDTQYF TGCAGCGTTGGGGCGGGGGAACTCACAGATACGCAGTATTTT
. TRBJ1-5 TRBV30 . CAWSVLGRGQPQHF TGTGCCTGGAGTGTACTAGGGCGGGGACAGCCCCAGCATTTT
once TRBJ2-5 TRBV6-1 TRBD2 CASSELAGDQETQYF TGTGCCAGCAGTGAGTTAGCGGGAGACCAAGAGACCCAGTACTTC
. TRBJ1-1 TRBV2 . CASRGHAATEAFF TGTGCCAGCAGGGGACATGCTGCCACTGAAGCTTTCTTT
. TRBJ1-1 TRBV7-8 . CASSLGGGRAEAFF TGTGCCAGCAGCTTAGGGGGGGGAAGGGCCGAAGCTTTCTTT
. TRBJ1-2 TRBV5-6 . CASSSQGLDYGYTF TGTGCCAGCAGTTCGCAGGGCCTAGACTATGGCTACACCTTC
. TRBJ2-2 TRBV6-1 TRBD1 CATTTGTGWTGELFF TGTGCCACTACTACCGGGACAGGGTGGACCGGGGAGCTGTTTTTT
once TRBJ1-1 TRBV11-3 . CASSLGQGTEAFF TGTGCCAGCAGCTTAGGGCAGGGAACTGAAGCTTTCTTT
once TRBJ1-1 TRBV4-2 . CASSQALMNTEAFF TGTGCCAGCAGCCAAGCCTTAATGAACACTGAAGCTTTCTTT
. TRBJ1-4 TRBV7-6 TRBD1 CASSLGQGGREKLFF TGTGCCAGCAGCTTAGGACAGGGGGGTAGAGAAAAACTGTTTTTT
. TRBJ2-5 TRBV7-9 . CASSSYGSFQETQYF TGTGCCAGCAGCTCTTATGGCAGTTTTCAAGAGACCCAGTACTTC
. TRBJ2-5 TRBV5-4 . CASSQLGTQYF TGTGCCAGCAGCCAACTAGGAACCCAGTACTTC
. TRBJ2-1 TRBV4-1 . CASSLALRNEQFF TGCGCCAGCAGCCTCGCGCTCCGCAATGAGCAGTTCTTC
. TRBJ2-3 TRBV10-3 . CAISDGAGGSDTQYF TGTGCCATCAGTGATGGGGCAGGGGGGAGTGATACGCAGTATTTT
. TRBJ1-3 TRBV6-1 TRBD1 CASGGTAASGNTIYF TGTGCCAGCGGGGGGACAGCGGCCTCTGGAAACACCATATATTTT
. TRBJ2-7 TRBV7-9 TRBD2 CSSSSLPGLGYYEQYF TGTTCCAGCAGCAGTCTTCCGGGACTAGGGTACTACGAGCAGTACTTC
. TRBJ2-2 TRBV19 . CASSREAGELFF TGTGCCAGTAGTAGGGAGGCCGGGGAGCTGTTTTTT
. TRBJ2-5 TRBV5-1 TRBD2 CASSDSGRETQYF TGCGCCAGCAGCGATAGCGGGAGGGAGACCCAGTACTTC
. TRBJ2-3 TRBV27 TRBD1 CASSYSYRGSADTQYF TGTGCCAGCAGTTACTCCTACAGGGGTTCTGCAGATACGCAGTATTTT
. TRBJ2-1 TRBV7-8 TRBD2 CASSSARLAGYNEQFF TGTGCCAGCAGCTCAGCGAGGCTAGCGGGCTACAATGAGCAGTTCTTC
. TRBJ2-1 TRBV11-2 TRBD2 CASSSETSSSYNEQFF TGTGCCAGCAGCTCAGAGACTAGCTCGAGCTACAATGAGCAGTTCTTC
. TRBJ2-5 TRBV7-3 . CASSRDLRETQYF TGTGCCAGCAGCCGAGACTTGAGAGAGACCCAGTACTTC
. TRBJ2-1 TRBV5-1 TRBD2 CASSLGGTSGHNPFF TGCGCCAGCAGCCTAGGGGGAACTAGCGGCCATAACCCGTTCTTC
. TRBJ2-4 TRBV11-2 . CASSLESLSIQYF TGTGCCAGCAGCTTAGAATCCCTAAGCATTCAGTACTTC
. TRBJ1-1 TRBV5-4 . CASSLVAGLDTEAFF TGTGCCAGCAGCTTGGTCGCAGGGTTGGACACTGAAGCTTTCTTT
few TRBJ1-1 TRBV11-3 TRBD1 CASSLDRGGGAFF TGTGCCAGCAGCCTTGACAGGGGCGGGGGAGCTTTCTTT
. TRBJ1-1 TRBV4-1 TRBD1 CASSPHLIWTGTRNTEAFF TGCGCCAGCAGCCCCCATTTAATCTGGACAGGGACTCGGAACACTGAAGCTTTCTTT
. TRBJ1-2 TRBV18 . CASSRGRDGGYTF TGTGCCAGCTCACGCGGGAGAGACGGAGGCTACACCTTC
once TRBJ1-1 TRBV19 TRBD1 CASSIRTGNTEAFF TGTGCCAGTAGTATAAGGACAGGGAACACTGAAGCTTTCTTT
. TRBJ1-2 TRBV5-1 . CASSLSGSGNYGYTF TGCGCCAGCAGCTTATCAGGGTCAGGAAACTATGGCTACACCTTC
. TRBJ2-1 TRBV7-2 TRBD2 CASSRSGGVTWYEQFF TGTGCCAGCAGCAGATCGGGGGGAGTCACCTGGTATGAGCAGTTCTTC
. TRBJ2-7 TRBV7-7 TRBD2 CASSPRLAGMYEQYF TGTGCTAGCAGCCCGAGACTAGCGGGAATGTACGAGCAGTACTTC
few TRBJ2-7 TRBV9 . CASSVDGTYEQYF TGTGCCAGCAGCGTAGACGGGACCTACGAGCAGTACTTC
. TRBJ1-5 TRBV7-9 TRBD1 CASSPGQGNQPQHF TGTGCCAGCAGCCCGGGACAGGGCAATCAGCCCCAGCATTTT
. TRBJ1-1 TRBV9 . CASSGRAGEGTEAFF TGTGCCAGCAGCGGCAGAGCGGGGGAGGGCACTGAAGCTTTCTTT
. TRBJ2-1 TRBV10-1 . CASSEGGPHLDEQFF TGCGCCAGCAGTGAGGGGGGCCCTCACTTGGATGAGCAGTTCTTC
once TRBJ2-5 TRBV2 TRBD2 CASKGLAGPQETQYF TGTGCCAGCAAAGGACTAGCGGGACCCCAAGAGACCCAGTACTTC
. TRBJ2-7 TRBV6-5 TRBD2 CASSSDGRAYEQYF TGTGCCAGCAGTTCTGATGGGAGGGCCTACGAGCAGTACTTC
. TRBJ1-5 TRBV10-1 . CASSHQGQPQHF TGCGCCAGCAGTCACCAGGGCCAGCCCCAGCATTTT
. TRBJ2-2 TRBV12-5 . CASGLAGTMGIGELFF TGTGCTAGTGGTTTGGCCGGGACAATGGGCATCGGGGAGCTGTTTTTT
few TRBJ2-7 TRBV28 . CASSFRSTVIIPYEQYF TGTGCCAGCAGTTTTAGGTCTACAGTGATTATCCCCTACGAGCAGTACTTC
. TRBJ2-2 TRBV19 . CASNPTGTGELFF TGTGCCAGTAATCCGACGGGAACAGGGGAGCTGTTTTTT